This T cell receptor (beta chain) was retrieved from a study of cytomegalovirus exposure and HLA in healthy donors. Notes on the study in general: Earlier analysis looked at TCR beta V segments, and most were productive about 87% or about 30% of the time. Researchers left out some V segments, among them TRBV6-2 and TRBV6-3, as indistinguishable. The study recorded fewer than 200 TCR beta chains that were cytomegalovirus-associated.

Details on this clone: Antigen specificity is unknown.

The PCR was carried out with 60 Vbeta primers and 13 Jbeta primers. The repertoire was sequenced with immunoSEQ multiplex PCR; TCRdb's copy has only in-frame clones and lacks some. The repertoire consists of 140,000 to 150,000 clones, with 80% to 90% occurring once and the leading ten covering more than 4%. CDR1 is LNHDA, CDR2 SQIVND, per germline (reference sequence). The CDR3 loop spans 15 amino acids. V was shortened by 7 bases and J by 2 bases, with 15 bases between the two germline ends. The V gene is TRBV19, the J gene TRBJ1-3; D is uncertain. The material sequenced was PBMCs. This sequence originates from a woman aged 35 to 49 in good health and CMV-seropositive. The CDR3 region is CASIPTLRAGNTIYF. The CDR3 bases are TGTGCCAGTATTCCCACCCTAAGAGCTGGAAACACCATATATTTT.